Each of the 32 T cell receptor beta chains below was sequenced from the same sample in a study of blood T cell repertoires in COVID-19. Sequencing was performed with immunoSEQ multiplex PCR; in TCRdb, only in-frame clones are kept and a portion is missing. Of 140,000 or so clones listed, about 84% were seen once; the top ten hold more than 4%. What was sequenced was peripheral blood. The origin of the receptors is a woman between 45 and 60 years old with acute or convalescent COVID-19.

J is TRBJ1-5 and V is TRBV28, with D possibly being TRBD1 (5 bases). Per the germline V gene, CDR1 is MDHEN and CDR2 is SYDVKM. The CDR3 runs 12 residues. V was trimmed by 3 bases and J by 7 bases, leaving 7 bases between them. The CDR3 DNA reads TGTGCCAGCAGTTTTACAGGCCAGCCCCAGCATTTT. This gives the protein CASSFTGQPQHF.

The CDR3 nucleotides are TGTGCCAGCAGCTTAGGCGGGACAGGGGGCGCTTCTGAAGCTTTCTTT. This gives the protein CASSLGGTGGASEAFF. V gene TRBV11-3 combines with J gene TRBJ1-1, with TRBD1 identical over 12 bases. CDR3 length: 16 residues. Germline V gives CDR1 SGHNT, CDR2 YENEEA. V was clipped by 1 base and J by 6 bases; unmatched bases: 6.

The rearrangement links TRBV5-1 to TRBJ2-5; D gene uncertain. Germline CDR1 SGHRS, CDR2 YFSETQ. The CDR3 loop spans 13 amino acids. V shed 0 bases and J shed 3 bases, with 6 bases lying between them. The CDR3 DNA sequence: TGCGCCAGCAGCTTGGCAGAAGAAGAGACCCAGTACTTC. It specifies CASSLAEEETQYF. The full variable domain, with the rest looked up from reference TRBV5-1 and TRBJ2-5, is KAGVTQTPRYLIKTRGQQVTLSCSPISGHRSVSWYQQTPGQGLQFLFEYFSETQRNKGNFPGRFSGRQFSNSRSEMNVSTLELGDSALYLCASSLAEEETQYFGPGTRLLVL.

J is TRBJ1-5 and V is TRBV19, with D perhaps matching TRBD1 (5 bases). The germline gives CDR1 LNHDA, CDR2 SQIVND (reference sequence). Trimming took off 5 bases at V and 7 bases at J, with 12 bases between the two ends. The CDR3 spans 13 residues. CDR3 coding DNA: TGTGCCAGTAGTTTCCAGGGTGACCAGCCCCAGCATTTT. Its translation: CASSFQGDQPQHF.

The V call is TRBV11-2, the J call TRBJ2-1; possible D gene TRBD2, 6 bases. The ends were cut back, 1 base at V and 1 base at J, with 14 bases in the middle. CDR1 and CDR2 from the germline V gene are SGHAT and FQNNGV. The CDR3 spans 17 residues. In DNA, the CDR3 is TGTGCCAGCAGCTTAGGTTCGAGCGCGGGGTCCTACAATGAGCAGTTCTTC. As protein: CASSLGSSAGSYNEQFF.

The genes are TRBV6-6 and TRBJ2-1; D might be TRBD2 (6 bases). This CDR3 is built from 14 residues. V gave up 5 bases and J gave up 8 bases, with 16 bases separating them. CDR1 MNHNY and CDR2 SVGAGI come from the germline V gene (reference sequence). This CDR3 reads CASSRTAAGDEQFF. CDR3 sequence (DNA): TGTGCCAGCAGTCGGACTGCAGCGGGCGATGAGCAGTTCTTC.

The chain links TRBV10-3 to TRBJ1-6; 8 bases agree with TRBD1. Germline V CDR1 and CDR2: ENHRY, SYGVKD. J gave up 10 bases and V 7 bases, and 12 bases lay outside the gene matches. The CDR3 contains 15 residues. CDR3 sequence: CAITQGGQEGSPLHF. CDR3 nucleotide sequence: TGTGCCATCACCCAAGGGGGACAGGAGGGATCACCCCTCCACTTT.

The genes are TRBV24-1 and TRBJ2-7; D is undetermined. Germline lookup yields CDR1 KGHDR and CDR2 SFDVKD. This CDR3 contains 13 residues. V was cut by 4 bases and J by 4 bases, with 10 bases left in between. In nucleotides, the CDR3 is TGTGCCACCAGTGACACTGCGCGATACGAGCAGTACTTC. This sequence encodes CATSDTARYEQYF.

The CDR3 loop is CASSPVGGAQPQHF. CDR3 DNA sequence: TGCGCCAGCAGCCCCGTGGGAGGGGCCCAGCCCCAGCATTTT. The chain recombines TRBV5-1 with TRBJ1-5; the D gene is possibly TRBD1 (5 bases). The germline V and J ends were trimmed by 4 bases and 7 bases, with 15 bases remaining between them. The CDR3 extends over 14 amino acids. CDR1 and CDR2 from the germline V gene are SGHRS and YFSETQ.

This clone was observed a few times. The V gene is TRBV7-2, the J gene TRBJ2-6; D gene unclear. CDR1 and CDR2 from the germline V gene are SGHTA and FQGNSA. V lost 6 bases, J lost 0 bases, and 9 bases lay in between. The CDR3 is 15 amino acids. The CDR3 reads CASSFTHSGANVLTF. The CDR3 DNA sequence: TGTGCCAGCAGTTTCACTCACTCTGGGGCCAACGTCCTGACTTTC.

The V call is TRBV5-4, the J call TRBJ1-1; D is ambiguous. The CDR3 covers 15 residues. The germline V and J ends were trimmed by 1 base and 1 base, with 11 bases remaining between them. Germline assignment: CDR1 SGHNT and CDR2 YYREEE (reference sequence). This CDR3 is CASSLPVSGNTEAFF. The CDR3, as DNA: TGTGCCAGCAGCTTGCCGGTAAGCGGGAACACTGAAGCTTTCTTT. The full variable domain, with the rest looked up from reference TRBV5-4 and TRBJ1-1, is ETGVTQSPTHLIKTRGQQVTLRCSSQSGHNTVSWYQQALGQGPQFIFQYYREEENGRGNFPPRFSGLQFPNYSSELNVNALELDDSALYLCASSLPVSGNTEAFFGQGTRLTVV.

V is TRBV5-6 and J is TRBJ2-7; 13 bases agree with TRBD2. V was pared by 4 bases and J by 3 bases, with 16 bases of the junction left unmatched. Germline V lookup: CDR1 SGHDT, CDR2 YYEEEE. This CDR3 comprises 19 residues. The CDR3 here is CASSPLGLAGRALDYEQYF. The CDR3 DNA reads as TGTGCCAGCAGCCCTCTGGGACTAGCGGGAAGGGCCCTAGACTACGAGCAGTACTTC. Together with reference TRBV5-6 and TRBJ2-7, the CDR3 gives the full variable domain: DAGVTQSPTHLIKTRGQQVTLRCSPKSGHDTVSWYQQALGQGPQFIFQYYEEEERQRGNFPDRFSGHQFPNYSSELNVNALLLGDSALYLCASSPLGLAGRALDYEQYFGPGTRLTVT.

V and J are TRBV19 and TRBJ2-2; TRBD2 matches 7 bases. Germline V gene lookup returns CDR1 LNHDA and CDR2 SQIVND (reference sequence). V shed 5 bases, J shed 3 bases, and the junction held 6 bases outside the gene matches. The CDR3 totals 15 residues. The CDR3, as DNA: TGTGCCAGTAGTCCCGCGGGGGAGTACACCGGGGAGCTGTTTTTT. It translates to CASSPAGEYTGELFF.

The chain uses TRBV5-8 and TRBJ2-7; 8 nucleotides agree with TRBD2. Germline values: CDR1 SGHTS, CDR2 YDEGEE. Trimming cost V 0 bases and J 2 bases; bases outside gene matches: 4. This CDR3 comprises 15 residues. The CDR3 nucleotides read TGTGCCAGCAGCTTGGGGCCCGGGGGGGCCTACGAGCAGTACTTC. Protein: CASSLGPGGAYEQYF.

The CDR3 spells CASHGGGGTGFYNEQFF. DNA for the CDR3: TGTGCCAGTCATGGTGGAGGCGGGACAGGGTTCTACAATGAGCAGTTCTTC. The chain has TRBV28 and TRBJ2-1; 9 nucleotides line up with TRBD1. CDR3 length: 17 residues. V gave up 9 bases and J gave up 3 bases; unmatched junction bases: 15. From germline, CDR1 is MDHEN and CDR2 SYDVKM.

The chain couples TRBV19 to TRBJ2-7; D is possibly TRBD1 (6 bases). Germline CDR1 is LNHDA and CDR2 is SQIVND (reference sequence). Deletions cut 7 bases from V and 1 base from J, with 17 bases between. This CDR3 is 15 amino acids long. In DNA form, the CDR3 reads TGTGCCAGTAATCCGGGACATTCTTTTTCCTACGAGCAGTACTTC. Amino acid sequence: CASNPGHSFSYEQYF.

The V and J genes are TRBV19 and TRBJ1-5; maybe TRBD1 (5 bases). The CDR3 has 17 amino acids. V was pared by 4 bases and J by 5 bases, with 21 bases between. CDR1 is LNHDA, CDR2 SQIVND, per germline (reference sequence). The DNA of the CDR3 is TGTGCCAGTAGTACGACCCCCTGGGGGAGGGCTGATCAGCCCCAGCATTTT. Amino acids: CASSTTPWGRADQPQHF.

The genes are TRBV2 and TRBJ1-1; a weak D match, TRBD1 (5 bases). CDR1 is SNHLY, CDR2 FYNNEI, per germline. With 3 bases removed from V and 4 bases from J, the gap between germline ends came to 12 bases. The CDR3 runs to 14 residues. The CDR3 loop is CASSEQGYGTEAFF. The CDR3 nucleotides read TGTGCCAGCAGTGAGCAGGGCTATGGCACTGAAGCTTTCTTT.

The rearrangement joins TRBV9 to TRBJ1-3, with D unresolved. The CDR3 sequence is 16 residues long. V lost 0 bases and J 1 base, leaving 11 bases between the germline ends. Germline V gene sequence: CDR1 SGDLS, CDR2 YYNGEE. The CDR3 DNA follows: TGTGCCAGCAGCGTAGTCCCAGGCTCTTCTGGAAACACCATATATTTT. Its protein is CASSVVPGSSGNTIYF.

The chain combines TRBV29-1 with TRBJ2-3; possibly TRBD1 for D (5 bases). This CDR3 is built from 12 residues. Germline CDR1 reads SQVTM; CDR2 reads ANQGSEA. V was pared by 4 bases and J by 0 bases, with 5 bases between. The CDR3 nucleotides read TGCAGCGTTGCAGGGAGCACAGATACGCAGTATTTT. Its protein product is CSVAGSTDTQYF.

V is TRBV20-1 and J is TRBJ1-5; D is unresolved. Germline-derived CDR1 and CDR2 are DFQATT and SNEGSKA (reference sequence). The CDR3 has 14 residues. V was pared by 6 bases and J by 6 bases, with 18 bases between. CDR3 sequence reads: CSASPPYGGQPQHF. The CDR3, as DNA: TGCAGTGCCAGTCCCCCATACGGCGGTCAGCCCCAGCATTTT.

The chain links TRBV2 to TRBJ1-1, with a weak D call TRBD1 (6 bases). Germline loops: CDR1 SNHLY, CDR2 FYNNEI. The CDR3 extends over 13 amino acids. Trimming stripped 10 bases from V and 0 bases from J, with 12 bases between. The CDR3 DNA sequence: TGTGCCATAGGTGGACAGTTGAACACTGAAGCTTTCTTT. Protein: CAIGGQLNTEAFF.

The chain couples TRBV19 to TRBJ1-5; 7 nucleotides match TRBD1. Per germline, CDR1 LNHDA and CDR2 SQIVND (reference sequence). Trimming cost V 4 bases and J 7 bases; bases outside gene matches: 7. CDR3 size: 14 residues. The CDR3 here is CASSTGGEGQPQHF. The CDR3 nucleotides are TGTGCCAGTAGTACAGGGGGAGAGGGCCAGCCCCAGCATTTT.

The V call is TRBV7-9, the J call TRBJ2-5, with TRBD2 matching 9 bases. Trimming took 5 bases from V and 5 from J; bases not matched to a gene: 12. Per germline, CDR1 SEHNR and CDR2 FQNEAQ (reference sequence). The CDR3 loop spans 16 amino acids. The CDR3 is CASSPDGGGAVETQYF. CDR3 sequence (DNA): TGTGCCAGCAGCCCCGATGGCGGGGGGGCCGTGGAGACCCAGTACTTC. The complete variable domain, with remaining parts taken from reference TRBV7-9 and TRBJ2-5, reads DTGVSQNPRHKITKRGQNVTFRCDPISEHNRLYWYRQTLGQGPEFLTYFQNEAQLEKSRLLSDRFSAERPKGSFSTLEIQRTEQGDSAMYLCASSPDGGGAVETQYFGPGTRLLVL.

J is TRBJ2-1 and V is TRBV7-3, with D perhaps matching TRBD1 (6 bases). CDR3 length: 14 amino acids. Trimming took off 4 bases at V and 8 bases at J, with 15 bases between the two ends. In germline, CDR1 is SGHTA, CDR2 FQGTGA. The CDR3 DNA sequence: TGTGCCAGCAGCTCACAGGGTCCAGTGGATGAGCAGTTCTTC. Translated: CASSSQGPVDEQFF.

This chain connects TRBV29-1 to TRBJ1-1; 9 nucleotides match TRBD1. J lost 5 bases, V lost 5 bases, and 6 bases had no gene match. The CDR3 extends over 13 amino acids. Germline lookup yields CDR1 SQVTM and CDR2 ANQGSEA. The CDR3 nucleotides are TGCAGCGTTCCCCGGACAGGGGATACTGAAGCTTTCTTT. Its protein product is CSVPRTGDTEAFF.

The chain couples TRBV30 to TRBJ1-5, with 8 bases fitting TRBD1. Trimming at V came to 5 bases and at J to 5 bases, leaving 8 bases not matched to a gene. This CDR3 contains 14 residues. Germline V CDR1 and CDR2: GTSNPN, SVGIG (reference sequence). CDR3 in amino acids: CAWSGTGAYQPQHF. CDR3 DNA: TGTGCCTGGTCAGGGACAGGCGCATATCAGCCCCAGCATTTT. Variable domain in full (rest from reference TRBV30 and TRBJ1-5): SQTIHQWPATLVQPVGSPLSLECTVEGTSNPNLYWYRQAAGRGLQLLFYSVGIGQISSEVPQNLSASRPQDRQFILSSKKLLLSDSGFYLCAWSGTGAYQPQHFGDGTRLSIL.

This rearrangement joins TRBV2 to TRBJ1-1; possible D gene TRBD1, 5 bases. Germline V CDR1 and CDR2: SNHLY, FYNNEI. This CDR3 region has 10 residues. V dropped 7 bases and J dropped 10 bases, with 10 bases sitting between them. The CDR3 DNA follows: TGTGCCAGCACGGGGGTCGTAGCTTTCTTT. Amino acids: CASTGVVAFF.

The V gene is TRBV7-9, the J gene TRBJ1-5; D remains ambiguous. Trimming took off 0 bases at V and 5 bases at J, with 14 bases between the two ends. The CDR3 runs 16 residues. Germline values: CDR1 SEHNR, CDR2 FQNEAQ (reference sequence). In DNA, the CDR3 is TGTGCCAGCAGCTTAGCTGAGGCGGGTGGGGATCAGCCCCAGCATTTT. Protein: CASSLAEAGGDQPQHF.

This chain connects TRBV7-2 to TRBJ2-2, with D possibly TRBD2 on 7 matching bases. In germline, CDR1 is SGHTA, CDR2 FQGNSA. The CDR3 extends over 16 amino acids. The V and J ends lost 1 base and 7 bases respectively, with 16 bases between them. The CDR3 spells CASSLDQRGGSGELFF. The CDR3 coding sequence is TGTGCCAGCAGCTTAGATCAAAGGGGGGGGAGCGGGGAGCTGTTTTTT.

The chain uses TRBV6-5 and TRBJ1-6; the match to TRBD1 covers 10 bases. The junction had 8 bases not matched to a gene; V was cut back by 6 bases and J by 9 bases. The CDR3 consists of 15 residues. Looked up from germline, CDR1 is MNHEY and CDR2 is SVGAGI. CDR3 nucleotide sequence: TGTGCCAGCAGAAGCCCGGGACAGGGGTTTTCACCCCTCCACTTT. The encoded protein is CASRSPGQGFSPLHF.

With respect to this clone: A junction boundary mismatches the germline segment, possibly from a read error. This sequence joins TRBV5-1 and TRBJ1-1; D is unresolved. The germline CDR1 and CDR2 sequences are SGHRS and YFSETQ. The CDR3 spans 14 residues. CDR3 nucleotides: TGCGCCAGCAGCACTTCTCTGCTGAACGCTGAAGCTTTCTTT. It encodes CASSTSLLNAEAFF.